What follows are 9 T cell receptor beta chains derived from one specimen sequenced in a study of OX40 agonist ivuxolimab in advanced cancers. Sequencing used immunoSEQ multiplex PCR; TCRdb keeps in-frame clones, though not all of them. The sample has tens of thousands of clones, 70% to 90% seen once. The input for sequencing was CD4+ or CD8+ T cells sorted from blood, taken in a trial of the OX40 agonist ivuxolimab. Receptors originate from an adult with an advanced solid tumor such as melanoma, head and neck, liver or kidney cancer.

The chain uses TRBV25-1 and TRBJ1-1; 8 bases map to TRBD1. This CDR3 spans 13 amino acids. Germline CDR1 reads MGHDK; CDR2 reads SYGVNS. J gave up 7 bases and V 6 bases, and 7 bases lay outside the gene matches. CDR3 nucleotides: TGTGCCAGCAGCCTGGGACAGGCGGGTGAAGCTTTCTTT. It is translated as CASSLGQAGEAFF.

This clone was detected once. The chain is built from TRBV5-4 and TRBJ2-3; 9 positions agree with TRBD2. V gave up 7 bases and J gave up 2 bases; unmatched junction bases: 8. Germline V gene sequence: CDR1 SGHNT, CDR2 YYREEE (reference sequence). The CDR3 runs 15 residues. The CDR3 region has the DNA TGTGCCAGCCGAGGAGCGGGAGGACTCACAGATACGCAGTATTTT. The encoded protein is CASRGAGGLTDTQYF.

J is TRBJ2-3 and V is TRBV7-8; 13 bases are shared with TRBD2. Germline-derived CDR1 and CDR2 are SGHVS and FQNEAQ. V dropped 4 bases and J dropped 0; count of bases not matched to a gene: 13. The CDR3 runs 20 residues. CDR3 in DNA: TGTGCCAGCAGCTGGCCGACTAGCGGGAGGCGGGCGAGTAGCACAGATACGCAGTATTTT. Encoded protein: CASSWPTSGRRASSTDTQYF.

This chain links TRBV19 with TRBJ2-3; no clear D gene. The germline V gene encodes CDR1 LNHDA and CDR2 SQIVND (reference sequence). The ends were cut back, 6 bases at V and 4 bases at J, with 2 bases in the middle. The CDR3 is 10 amino acids. This CDR3 is CASSADTQYF. CDR3 DNA sequence: TGTGCCAGTAGCGCAGATACGCAGTATTTT.

The CDR3 loop is CAISASGRVTGELFF. CDR3 in DNA: TGTGCCATCAGTGCCAGCGGGAGGGTCACCGGGGAGCTGTTTTTT. J is TRBJ2-2 and V is TRBV10-3, with 10 bases lining up with TRBD2. Germline CDR1 and CDR2: ENHRY and SYGVKD. The junction had 3 bases not matched to a gene; V was cut back by 4 bases and J by 4 bases. This CDR3 spans 15 amino acids.

This chain uses TRBV4-1 with TRBJ1-5; the D gene is possibly TRBD1 (6 bases). This CDR3 has 16 residues. Germline loops: CDR1 MGHRA, CDR2 YSYEKL. The ends were cut back, 0 bases at V and 5 bases at J, with 14 bases in the middle. The CDR3 DNA reads as TGCGCCAGCAGCCAAGAAGTCTTGGCAGGGGATCAGCCCCAGCATTTT. Translation: CASSQEVLAGDQPQHF.

V and J are TRBV27 and TRBJ1-5; weak D call: TRBD1 (5 bases). The V gene lost 1 base and the J gene lost 4 bases, with 8 bases spanning the gap. CDR1 and CDR2 (germline): MNHEY, SMNVEV (reference sequence). The CDR3 loop spans 14 amino acids. The CDR3 reads CASSLYGGNQPQHF. The CDR3 DNA is TGTGCCAGCAGTTTATACGGGGGTAATCAGCCCCAGCATTTT.

Remarks on this clone: The junction differs from germline at one of its ends, possibly a read error. The rearrangement uses TRBV19 and TRBJ2-1, with D perhaps TRBD2 (6 bases). The CDR3 has 16 residues. CDR1 is LNHDA, CDR2 SQIVND, per germline (reference sequence). CDR3 loop: CASSIAREERGNEQFF. As DNA, the CDR3 is TGCGCCAGTAGTATAGCTAGGGAGGAAAGGGGCAATGAGCAGTTCTTC. Drawing the rest from reference TRBV19 and TRBJ2-1, the complete variable domain is DGGITQSPKYLFRKEGQNVTLSCEQNLNHDAMYWYRQDPGQGLRLIYYSQIVNDFQKGDIAEGYSVSREKKESFPLTVTSAQKNPTAFYLCASSIAREERGNEQFFGPGTRLTVL.

This sequence joins TRBV4-2 and TRBJ2-2; 9 bases match TRBD2. With 2 bases clipped from V and 2 bases from J, the junction kept 15 bases outside the gene matches. Germline V lookup: CDR1 LGHNA, CDR2 YNFKEQ. There are 20 residues in the CDR3. CDR3 in DNA: TGTGCCAGCAGCCAACCGGACCAACACCCGACTAGCGGTAACACCGGGGAGCTGTTTTTT. As protein: CASSQPDQHPTSGNTGELFF.